This is a list of T cell receptor beta chains from one sample in a study of blood T cell repertoires in COVID-19. Some clones are missing from TCRdb's copy, which holds only in-frame ones; the method was immunoSEQ multiplex PCR. In the table there are approximately 56,000 clones, about 90% of which are singletons. The source material was peripheral blood. These receptors all stem from a man aged 80 or over with active or convalescent COVID-19. The CDR3 runs from the conserved cysteine through the conserved F or W. D genes are given only for firm matches. Part of the rows lack a size; the others show once, few, many or a class for expanded clones.

V: TRBV1
size: once
J: TRBJ2-7
D: -
CDR3: CTSSPPTTTNYEQYF
DNA: TGCACCAGCAGCCCTCCTACAACGACAAATTACGAGCAGTACTTC

V: TRBV3-1/TRBV3-2
size: -
J: TRBJ2-7
D: -
CDR3: CASSQAGGGSYEQYF
DNA: TGTGCCAGCAGCCAAGCGGGCGGGGGCAGCTACGAGCAGTACTTC

V: TRBV6-6
size: -
J: TRBJ2-5
D: TRBD1
CDR3: CASSPRPPQGSIQETQYF
DNA: TGTGCCAGCAGTCCCCGGCCGCCACAGGGGTCTATCCAAGAGACCCAGTACTTC

V: TRBV5-5
size: -
J: TRBJ1-5
D: -
CDR3: CASSLERGGDQPQHF
DNA: TGTGCCAGCAGCTTGGAAAGGGGAGGGGATCAGCCCCAGCATTTT

V: TRBV25-1
size: once
J: TRBJ1-3
D: TRBD1
CDR3: CASRPGQGSGNTIYF
DNA: TGTGCCAGCAGACCGGGACAGGGCTCTGGAAACACCATATATTTT

V: TRBV5-1
size: -
J: TRBJ1-5
D: -
CDR3: CASSPGGLAGNQPQHF
DNA: TGCGCCAGCAGCCCTGGTGGGCTAGCGGGCAATCAGCCCCAGCATTTT

V: TRBV4-2
size: -
J: TRBJ2-5
D: TRBD1
CDR3: CASSSSTGGWETQYF
DNA: TGTGCCAGCAGTTCGTCAACAGGGGGCTGGGAGACCCAGTACTTC

V: TRBV5-4
size: -
J: TRBJ2-7
D: -
CDR3: CASSFWRGGAYEQYF
DNA: TGTGCCAGCAGCTTCTGGAGGGGCGGTGCCTACGAGCAGTACTTC

V: TRBV10-3
size: few
J: TRBJ1-1
D: -
CDR3: CAISTDRNTEAFF
DNA: TGTGCCATTTCGACAGATAGAAACACTGAAGCTTTCTTT

V: TRBV3-1/TRBV3-2
size: -
J: TRBJ2-7
D: TRBD2
CDR3: CASSSILAGGPYEQYF
DNA: TGTGCCAGCAGCTCGATACTAGCGGGGGGGCCCTACGAGCAGTACTTC

V: TRBV11-2
size: -
J: TRBJ1-2
D: -
CDR3: CASSLDLLAGGARYGYTF
DNA: TGTGCCAGCAGCTTAGACTTACTTGCGGGGGGAGCCCGATATGGCTACACCTTC

V: TRBV5-1
size: -
J: TRBJ2-1
D: -
CDR3: CASSETTVYNEQFF
DNA: TGCGCCAGCAGCGAAACGACAGTCTACAATGAGCAGTTCTTC

V: TRBV7-8
size: -
J: TRBJ1-2
D: -
CDR3: CASSLQQDNYGYTF
DNA: TGTGCCAGCAGCTTACAACAGGACAACTATGGCTACACCTTC

V: TRBV5-5
size: -
J: TRBJ1-2
D: -
CDR3: CASSPFNYGYTF
DNA: TGTGCCAGCAGCCCTTTTAACTATGGCTACACCTTC

V: TRBV28
size: -
J: TRBJ1-5
D: -
CDR3: CASSLLRQSDQPQHF
DNA: TGTGCCAGCAGTTTACTTCGACAGAGTGATCAGCCCCAGCATTTT

V: TRBV5-1
size: -
J: TRBJ2-7
D: -
CDR3: CASSLAPGNEQYF
DNA: TGCGCCAGCAGCTTGGCACCGGGTAACGAGCAGTACTTC

V: TRBV4-1
size: few
J: TRBJ1-2
D: -
CDR3: CASSQARQRNYGYTF
DNA: TGCGCCAGCAGCCAAGCCAGACAGCGCAACTATGGCTACACCTTC

V: TRBV19
size: -
J: TRBJ2-3
D: -
CDR3: CASSRPGLFTDTQYF
DNA: TGTGCCAGTAGTCGCCCGGGACTTTTTACAGATACGCAGTATTTT

V: TRBV4-1
size: -
J: TRBJ2-4
D: TRBD2
CDR3: CASSQGLAGSIQNIQYF
DNA: TGCGCCAGCAGCCAAGGGCTAGCGGGAAGTATCCAAAACATTCAGTACTTC

V: TRBV27
size: -
J: TRBJ1-3
D: -
CDR3: CASREQHSGNTIYF
DNA: TGTGCCAGCAGGGAACAGCACTCTGGAAACACCATATATTTT

V: TRBV19
size: few
J: TRBJ1-6
D: TRBD1
CDR3: CATGQGTLYNSPLHF
DNA: TGTGCCACTGGACAGGGAACCTTGTATAATTCACCCCTCCACTTT

V: TRBV6-2/TRBV6-3
size: -
J: TRBJ2-1
D: TRBD2
CDR3: CASSYAGTSGLYSYNEQFF
DNA: TGTGCCAGCAGTTACGCAGGGACTAGCGGGCTATACTCCTACAATGAGCAGTTCTTC

V: TRBV9
size: -
J: TRBJ2-7
D: TRBD2
CDR3: CASSVSGRALDEQYF
DNA: TGTGCCAGCAGCGTTAGCGGGAGGGCCTTGGACGAGCAGTACTTC

V: TRBV21-1
size: -
J: TRBJ2-3
D: -
CDR3: CASSKVCSGRFIDTQYF
DNA: TGTGCCAGCAGCAAAGTATGTAGCGGGAGGTTTATAGATACGCAGTATTTT

V: TRBV9
size: -
J: TRBJ1-3
D: TRBD1
CDR3: CASSPGQGAYTIYF
DNA: TGTGCCAGCAGCCCAGGACAGGGGGCATACACCATATATTTT

V: TRBV13
size: -
J: TRBJ2-1
D: TRBD2
CDR3: CASSPGGGSYNEQFF
DNA: TGTGCCAGCAGCCCCGGGGGGGGCTCCTACAATGAGCAGTTCTTC

V: TRBV9
size: -
J: TRBJ2-7
D: TRBD1
CDR3: CASSTAQGWSFEQYF
DNA: TGTGCCAGCAGCACCGCACAGGGGTGGAGTTTCGAGCAGTACTTC

V: TRBV28
size: -
J: TRBJ1-2
D: -
CDR3: CASKIGGLYGYTF
DNA: TGTGCCAGCAAAATAGGGGGTCTCTATGGCTACACCTTC

V: TRBV2
size: -
J: TRBJ2-7
D: -
CDR3: CATRTGEAYEQYF
DNA: TGTGCCACAAGAACAGGGGAGGCGTACGAGCAGTACTTC

V: TRBV5-1
size: -
J: TRBJ2-3
D: TRBD2
CDR3: CASSLASSGITDTQYF
DNA: TGCGCCAGCAGCTTGGCTTCTAGCGGGATCACAGATACGCAGTATTTT

V: TRBV30
size: -
J: TRBJ2-7
D: -
CDR3: CAWSIASYEQYF
DNA: TGTGCCTGGAGTATAGCCTCCTACGAGCAGTACTTC

V: TRBV28
size: -
J: TRBJ1-5
D: TRBD1
CDR3: CASTRTGGERNGNQPQHF
DNA: TGTGCCAGCACCAGGACAGGGGGCGAGAGGAATGGCAATCAGCCCCAGCATTTT

V: TRBV19
size: -
J: TRBJ1-2
D: TRBD1
CDR3: CASSPGTGGDYGYTF
DNA: TGTGCCAGTAGTCCGGGGACAGGGGGCGACTATGGCTACACCTTC

V: TRBV19
size: -
J: TRBJ1-6
D: TRBD1
CDR3: CASRHLPKTGDNSPLHF
DNA: TGTGCCAGTAGGCATCTCCCCAAGACAGGGGATAATTCACCCCTCCACTTT

V: TRBV7-9
size: -
J: TRBJ1-6
D: TRBD1
CDR3: CASSLSGGESPLHF
DNA: TGTGCCAGCAGCTTATCAGGGGGCGAGTCACCCCTCCACTTT

V: TRBV7-2
size: -
J: TRBJ1-4
D: -
CDR3: CASSPGHRNEKLFF
DNA: TGTGCCAGCAGCCCGGGACACCGAAATGAAAAACTGTTTTTT

V: TRBV29-1
size: -
J: TRBJ1-1
D: TRBD1
CDR3: CSVRTGGTEAFF
DNA: TGCAGCGTCAGGACAGGGGGCACTGAAGCTTTCTTT

V: TRBV19
size: -
J: TRBJ1-2
D: -
CDR3: CASSTRLEANYGYTF
DNA: TGTGCCAGTAGTACCAGACTGGAGGCTAACTATGGCTACACCTTC

V: TRBV19
size: -
J: TRBJ2-7
D: -
CDR3: CASSEQAASYEQYF
DNA: TGTGCCAGTAGTGAGCAGGCTGCCTCCTACGAGCAGTACTTC